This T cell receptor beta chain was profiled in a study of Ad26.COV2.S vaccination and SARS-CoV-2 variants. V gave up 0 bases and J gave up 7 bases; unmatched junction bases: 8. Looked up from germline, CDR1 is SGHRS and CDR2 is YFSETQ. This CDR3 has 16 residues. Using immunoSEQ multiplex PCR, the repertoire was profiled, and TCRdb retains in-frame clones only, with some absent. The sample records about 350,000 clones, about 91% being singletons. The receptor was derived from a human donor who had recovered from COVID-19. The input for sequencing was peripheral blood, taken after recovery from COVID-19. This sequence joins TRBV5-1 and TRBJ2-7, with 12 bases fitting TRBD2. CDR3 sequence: CASSLGLAGAVREQYF. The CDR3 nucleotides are TGCGCCAGCAGCTTGGGACTAGCGGGGGCGGTGAGAGAGCAGTACTTC.